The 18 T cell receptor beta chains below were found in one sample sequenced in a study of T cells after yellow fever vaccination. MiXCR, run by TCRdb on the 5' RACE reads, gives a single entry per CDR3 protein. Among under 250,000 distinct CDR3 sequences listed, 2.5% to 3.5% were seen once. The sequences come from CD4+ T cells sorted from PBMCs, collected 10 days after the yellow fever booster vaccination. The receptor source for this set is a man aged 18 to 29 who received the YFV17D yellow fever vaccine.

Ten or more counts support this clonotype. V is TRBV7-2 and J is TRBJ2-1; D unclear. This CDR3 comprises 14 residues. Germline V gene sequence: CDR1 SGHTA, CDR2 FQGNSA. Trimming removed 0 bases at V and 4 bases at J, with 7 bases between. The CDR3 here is CASSLAPGYNEQFF. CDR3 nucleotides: TGTGCCAGCAGCTTAGCCCCCGGTTACAATGAGCAGTTCTTC.

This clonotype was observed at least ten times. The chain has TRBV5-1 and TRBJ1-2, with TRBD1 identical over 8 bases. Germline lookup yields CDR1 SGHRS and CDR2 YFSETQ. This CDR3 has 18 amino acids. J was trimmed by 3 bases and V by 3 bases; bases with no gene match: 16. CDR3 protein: CASSSAGTGETYDYGYTF. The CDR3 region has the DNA TGCGCCAGCAGCTCCGCCGGGACAGGCGAAACCTATGACTATGGCTACACCTTC.

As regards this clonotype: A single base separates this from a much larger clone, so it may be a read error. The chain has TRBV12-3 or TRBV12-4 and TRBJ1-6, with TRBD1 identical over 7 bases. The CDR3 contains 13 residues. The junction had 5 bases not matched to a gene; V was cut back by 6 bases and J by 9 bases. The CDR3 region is CASSGTAISPLHF. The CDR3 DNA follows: TGTGCCAGCAGCGGGACAGCCATTTCACCCCTCCACTTT.

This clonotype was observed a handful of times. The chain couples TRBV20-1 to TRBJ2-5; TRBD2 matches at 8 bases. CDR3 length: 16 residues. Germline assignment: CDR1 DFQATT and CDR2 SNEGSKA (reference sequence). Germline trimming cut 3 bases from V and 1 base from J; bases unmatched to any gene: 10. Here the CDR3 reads CSASWTRGGRQETQYF. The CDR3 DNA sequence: TGCAGTGCTAGCTGGACTCGGGGGGGCCGCCAAGAGACCCAGTACTTC.

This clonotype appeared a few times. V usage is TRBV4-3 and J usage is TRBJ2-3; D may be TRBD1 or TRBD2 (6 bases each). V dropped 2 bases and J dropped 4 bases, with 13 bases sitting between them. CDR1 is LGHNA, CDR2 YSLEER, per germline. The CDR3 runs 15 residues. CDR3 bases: TGCGCCAGCAGCCAACGGGGGCAGGGTTCAGATACGCAGTATTTT. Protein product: CASSQRGQGSDTQYF.

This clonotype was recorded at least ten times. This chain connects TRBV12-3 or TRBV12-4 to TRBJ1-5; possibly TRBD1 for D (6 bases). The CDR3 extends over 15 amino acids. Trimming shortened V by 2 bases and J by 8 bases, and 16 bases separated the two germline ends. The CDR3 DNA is TGTGCCAGCAGTTTATTGGTAGGGGGATCTGAGCCCCAGCATTTT. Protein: CASSLLVGGSEPQHF.

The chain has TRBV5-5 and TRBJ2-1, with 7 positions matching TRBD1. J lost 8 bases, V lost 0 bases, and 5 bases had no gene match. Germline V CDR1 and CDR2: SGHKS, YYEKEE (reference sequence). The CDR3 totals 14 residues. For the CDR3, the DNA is TGTGCCAGCAGCTTGGCGGACAGGTTGTATGAGCAGTTCTTC. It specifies CASSLADRLYEQFF. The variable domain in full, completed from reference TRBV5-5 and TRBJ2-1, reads DAGVTQSPTHLIKTRGQQVTLRCSPISGHKSVSWYQQVLGQGPQFIFQYYEKEERGRGNFPDRFSARQFPNYSSELNVNALLLGDSALYLCASSLADRLYEQFFGPGTRLTVL.

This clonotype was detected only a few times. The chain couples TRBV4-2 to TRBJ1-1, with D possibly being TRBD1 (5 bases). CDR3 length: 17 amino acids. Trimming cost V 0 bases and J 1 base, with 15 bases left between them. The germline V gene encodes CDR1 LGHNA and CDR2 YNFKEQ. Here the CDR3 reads CASSQDPRGFGNTEAFF. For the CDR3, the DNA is TGTGCCAGCAGCCAAGATCCGAGGGGCTTCGGGAACACTGAAGCTTTCTTT.

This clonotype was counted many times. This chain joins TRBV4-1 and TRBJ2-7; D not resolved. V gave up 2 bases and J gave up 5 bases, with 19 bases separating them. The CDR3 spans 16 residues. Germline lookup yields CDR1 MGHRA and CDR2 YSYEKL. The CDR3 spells CASSQPGASRAHEQYF. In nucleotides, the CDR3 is TGCGCCAGCAGCCAACCCGGTGCGTCTCGGGCCCACGAGCAGTACTTC.

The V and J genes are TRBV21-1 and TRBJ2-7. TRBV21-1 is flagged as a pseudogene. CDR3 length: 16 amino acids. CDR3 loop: CASSKNRNSVNQEQYV. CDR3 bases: TGTGCCAGCAGCAAAAATAGGAATTCGGTAAACCAGGAGCAGTACGTC.

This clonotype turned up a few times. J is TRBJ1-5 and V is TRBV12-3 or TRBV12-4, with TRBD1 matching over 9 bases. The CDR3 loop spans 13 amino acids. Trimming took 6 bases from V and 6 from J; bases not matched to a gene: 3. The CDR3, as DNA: TGTGCCAGCAGCCGGACAGGGGTTCAGCCCCAGCATTTT. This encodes CASSRTGVQPQHF.

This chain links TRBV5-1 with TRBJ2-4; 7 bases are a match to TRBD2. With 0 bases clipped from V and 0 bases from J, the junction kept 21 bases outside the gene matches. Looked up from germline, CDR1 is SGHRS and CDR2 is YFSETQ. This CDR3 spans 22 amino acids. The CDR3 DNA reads TGCGCCAGCAGCTTGGAGGACTGGGGAGGGGCTAGTGGCCTTCTAGCCAAAAACATTCAGTACTTC. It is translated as CASSLEDWGGASGLLAKNIQYF.

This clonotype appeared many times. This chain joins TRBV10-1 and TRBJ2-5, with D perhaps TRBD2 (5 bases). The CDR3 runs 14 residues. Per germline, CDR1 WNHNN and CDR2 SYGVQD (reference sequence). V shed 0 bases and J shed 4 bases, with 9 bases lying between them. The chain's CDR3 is CASSESPGLETQYF. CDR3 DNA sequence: TGCGCCAGCAGTGAGTCGCCGGGGTTAGAGACCCAGTACTTC.

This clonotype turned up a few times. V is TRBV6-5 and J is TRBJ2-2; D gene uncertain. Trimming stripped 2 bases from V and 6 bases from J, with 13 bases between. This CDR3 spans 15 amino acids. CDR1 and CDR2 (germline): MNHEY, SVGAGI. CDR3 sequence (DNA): TGTGCCAGCAGTTACGGTGCGGTCGAGGCCGGGGAGCTGTTTTTT. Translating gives CASSYGAVEAGELFF.

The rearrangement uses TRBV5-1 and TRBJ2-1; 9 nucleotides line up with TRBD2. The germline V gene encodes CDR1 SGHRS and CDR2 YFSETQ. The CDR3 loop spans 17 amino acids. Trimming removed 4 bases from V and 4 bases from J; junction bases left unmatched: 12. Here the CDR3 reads CASSKNGRGGRYNEQFF. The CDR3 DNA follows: TGCGCCAGCAGCAAGAATGGGCGGGGGGGCCGATACAATGAGCAGTTCTTC.

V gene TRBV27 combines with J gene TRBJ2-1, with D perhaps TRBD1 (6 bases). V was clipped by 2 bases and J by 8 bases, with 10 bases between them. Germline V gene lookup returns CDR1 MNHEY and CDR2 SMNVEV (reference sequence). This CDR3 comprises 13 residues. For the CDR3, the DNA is TGTGCCAGCAGTTTACCAGGGGCAGATGAGCAGTTCTTC. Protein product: CASSLPGADEQFF.

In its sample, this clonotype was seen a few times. CDR3 amino acids: CASSARSSGNTIYF. The CDR3 DNA follows: TGTGCCAGCAGCGCCCGAAGCTCTGGAAACACCATATATTTT. The rearrangement links TRBV9 to TRBJ1-3; D not resolved. The CDR3 covers 14 residues. V was trimmed by 3 bases and J by 0 bases, leaving 7 bases between them. Per germline, CDR1 SGDLS and CDR2 YYNGEE.

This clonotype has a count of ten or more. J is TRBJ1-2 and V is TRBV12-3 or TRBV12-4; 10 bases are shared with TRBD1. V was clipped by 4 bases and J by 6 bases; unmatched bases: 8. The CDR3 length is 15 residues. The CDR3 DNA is TGTGCCAGCAGTTCCCAGACAGGGGGCGCCGATGGCTACACCTTC. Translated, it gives CASSSQTGGADGYTF.